The 5 T cell receptor beta chains listed next were all sequenced from one sample in a study of human thymus T cells. The assay was immunoSEQ multiplex PCR, and TCRdb's table has in-frame clones only and misses some. The sample holds more than 45,000 clones; nearly 95% are singletons and the top ten take less than 7%. The specimen was blood. Receptor source: a boy in the first two years of life with a congenital heart defect but otherwise immunologically healthy.

CDR3 bases: TGTGCCAGCAGCCCCCTCCAGGGGGTCGAGCAGTACTTC. Translation: CASSPLQGVEQYF. The chain uses TRBV5-5 and TRBJ2-7; 7 bases are shared with TRBD1. Trimming removed 4 bases from V and 6 bases from J; junction bases left unmatched: 7. The CDR3 extends over 13 amino acids. Looked up from germline, CDR1 is SGHKS and CDR2 is YYEKEE (reference sequence).

This chain links TRBV19 with TRBJ2-5; 7 bases line up with TRBD2. V lost 6 bases and J lost 4; bases outside the gene matches: 8. The germline V gene encodes CDR1 LNHDA and CDR2 SQIVND (reference sequence). The CDR3 runs 14 residues. The CDR3 DNA sequence: TGTGCCAGTAGCCAGGGAGGGAGAGGAGAGACCCAGTACTTC. Encoded protein: CASSQGGRGETQYF. Together with reference TRBV19 and TRBJ2-5, the CDR3 gives the full variable domain: DGGITQSPKYLFRKEGQNVTLSCEQNLNHDAMYWYRQDPGQGLRLIYYSQIVNDFQKGDIAEGYSVSREKKESFPLTVTSAQKNPTAFYLCASSQGGRGETQYFGPGTRLLVL.

V and J are TRBV28 and TRBJ2-3; D gene uncertain. V lost 1 base and J 6 bases, leaving 11 bases between the germline ends. There are 14 residues in the CDR3. CDR1 is MDHEN, CDR2 SYDVKM, per germline. The DNA for the CDR3 is TGTGCCAGCAGTTTATACTTGGCACTCGATACGCAGTATTTT. Its protein product is CASSLYLALDTQYF.

CDR3 in amino acids: CASSFYRGAQETQYF. DNA of the CDR3: TGTGCCAGCAGCTTTTATCGGGGGGCTCAAGAGACCCAGTACTTC. The chain links TRBV7-2 to TRBJ2-5; perhaps TRBD2 as D (7 bases). The CDR3 consists of 15 residues. From germline, CDR1 is SGHTA and CDR2 FQGNSA. V was pared by 3 bases and J by 2 bases, with 13 bases between.

The chain combines TRBV5-6 with TRBJ1-1; D may be TRBD1 (5 bases). There are 16 residues in the CDR3. Looked up from germline, CDR1 is SGHDT and CDR2 is YYEEEE. Trimming pared 0 bases from V and 3 bases from J, leaving 15 bases between. The CDR3 DNA reads as TGTGCCAGCAGCTTGGCCACAGGCGGGGGGTACACTGAAGCTTTCTTT. This translates into CASSLATGGGYTEAFF.